This TCR beta chain was retrieved from a study of tumor and adjacent non-tumor tissue in lung cancer. Study-level results: Patients with more diverse tumor TCRs had worse survival. Compared with tumor, normal lung showed significantly lower TCR diversity. Normal lung showed higher cumulative top 100 clone frequency than tumor.

A modified ARM-PCR protocol with three rounds of nested PCR amplified TCRbeta. TCRdb itself ran the multiplex PCR reads through MiXCR, one entry per CDR3 protein. The sample lists about 90,000 distinct CDR3 sequences, about 61% occurring once. As for this clonotype: The antigen remains undetermined. At one end the junction does not follow the germline gene, possibly because of a read error.

Germline assignment: CDR1 SGHAT and CDR2 FQNNGV. CDR3 size: 15 residues. RNA was extracted from bulk tissue without any cell sorting. Newly diagnosed lung cancer patients had thoracic surgery in China, August–late 2014, without prior chemotherapy. The source of this sequence is a man in his 70s with non-small cell lung cancer. Material for sequencing was lung tumor tissue. The rearrangement joins TRBV11-2 to TRBJ2-2; D might be TRBD1 (6 bases). CDR3 nucleotides: TGTGTCAGCAGCTCACAGGGTTTACGTACCGGCGAGCTGTTTTTT. Translating it yields CVSSSQGLRTGELFF.